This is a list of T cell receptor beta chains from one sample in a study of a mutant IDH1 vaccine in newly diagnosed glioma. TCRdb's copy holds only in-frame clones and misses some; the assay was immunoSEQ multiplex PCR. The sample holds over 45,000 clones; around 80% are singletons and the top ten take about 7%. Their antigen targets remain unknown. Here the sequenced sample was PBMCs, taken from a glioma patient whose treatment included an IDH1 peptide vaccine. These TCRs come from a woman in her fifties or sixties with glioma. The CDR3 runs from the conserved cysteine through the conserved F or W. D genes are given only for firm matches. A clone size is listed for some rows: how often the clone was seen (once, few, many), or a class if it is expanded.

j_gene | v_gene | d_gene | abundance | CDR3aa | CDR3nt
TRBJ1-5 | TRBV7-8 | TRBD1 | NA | CASSLYLIPGQGVRNQPQHF | TGTGCCAGCAGCCTGTACCTTATTCCGGGACAGGGAGTTCGAAATCAGCCCCAGCATTTT
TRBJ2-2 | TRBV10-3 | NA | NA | CAISESKGYKTGELFF | TGTGCCATCAGTGAGTCGAAGGGTTATAAGACCGGGGAGCTGTTTTTT
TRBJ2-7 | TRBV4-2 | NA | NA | CASSQDRGIRTYEQYF | TGTGCCAGCAGCCAAGATCGAGGCATCCGGACCTACGAGCAGTACTTC
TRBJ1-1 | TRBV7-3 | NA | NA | CASSLMGAGNTEAFF | TGTGCCAGCAGCTTAATGGGGGCAGGGAACACTGAAGCTTTCTTT
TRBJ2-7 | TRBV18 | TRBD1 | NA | CASSPPGQAGEQYF | TGTGCCAGCTCACCACCGGGACAGGCCGGAGAGCAGTACTTC
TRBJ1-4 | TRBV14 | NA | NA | CASSPALRWLINEKLFF | TGTGCCAGCAGTCCGGCCCTTCGGTGGCTGATTAATGAAAAACTGTTTTTT
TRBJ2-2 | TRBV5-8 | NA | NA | CASSLAQNTGELFF | TGTGCCAGCAGCTTGGCTCAGAACACCGGGGAGCTGTTTTTT
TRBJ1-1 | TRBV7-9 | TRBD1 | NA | CASSSILTGTEAFF | TGTGCCAGCAGCTCGATTTTGACAGGGACTGAAGCTTTCTTT
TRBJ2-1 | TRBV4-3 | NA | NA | CASSQEIGGGNEQFF | TGCGCCAGCAGCCAAGAGATCGGGGGTGGCAATGAGCAGTTCTTC
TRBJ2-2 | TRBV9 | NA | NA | CASSVGIEYTGELFF | TGTGCCAGCAGCGTAGGAATAGAGTACACCGGGGAGCTGTTTTTT
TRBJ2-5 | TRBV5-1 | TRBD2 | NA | CASSLGGGRETQYF | TGCGCCAGCAGCTTGGGCGGGGGTAGAGAGACCCAGTACTTC
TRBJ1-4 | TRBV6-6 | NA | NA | CASSKNEKLFF | TGTGCCAGCAGCAAAAATGAAAAACTGTTTTTT
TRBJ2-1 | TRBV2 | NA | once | CASSRDSNEQFF | TGTGCCAGCAGCCGGGACTCCAATGAGCAGTTCTTC
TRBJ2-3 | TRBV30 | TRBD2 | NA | CAWRVSGGATDTQYF | TGTGCCTGGAGGGTAAGCGGGGGGGCCACAGATACGCAGTATTTT
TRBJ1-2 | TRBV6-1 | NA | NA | CASSDPWTERYTF | TGTGCCAGCAGTGACCCCTGGACAGAGCGCTACACCTTC
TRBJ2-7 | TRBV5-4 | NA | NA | CASSLVGTRHEQYF | TGTGCCAGCAGCTTGGTGGGGACACGGCACGAGCAGTACTTC
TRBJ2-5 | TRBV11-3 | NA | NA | CASSLESLEGLETQYF | TGTGCCAGCAGCTTAGAGTCCTTAGAAGGGTTAGAGACCCAGTACTTC
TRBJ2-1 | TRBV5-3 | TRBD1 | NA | CETGARGLHNEQFF | TGTGAGACAGGGGCCCGGGGATTACACAATGAGCAGTTCTTC
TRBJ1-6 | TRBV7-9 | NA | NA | CASSRGLGSPLHF | TGTGCCAGCAGCCGCGGCTTAGGCTCACCCCTCCACTTT
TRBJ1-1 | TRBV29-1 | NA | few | CSVERNTEAFF | TGCAGCGTCGAGCGGAACACTGAAGCTTTCTTT
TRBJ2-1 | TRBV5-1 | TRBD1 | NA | CASSLRPGTGNNEQFF | TGCGCCAGCAGCCTCCGCCCCGGGACAGGGAACAATGAGCAGTTCTTC
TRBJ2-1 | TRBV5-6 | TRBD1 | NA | CASSLGTGNEQFF | TGTGCCAGCAGCTTGGGGACAGGGAATGAGCAGTTCTTC
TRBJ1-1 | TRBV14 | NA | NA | CASSQGGHTEAFF | TGTGCCAGCAGCCAAGGGGGTCACACTGAAGCTTTCTTT
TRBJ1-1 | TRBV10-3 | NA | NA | CAISERQALLNTEAFF | TGTGCCATCAGTGAGAGGCAGGCACTCTTGAACACTGAAGCTTTCTTT
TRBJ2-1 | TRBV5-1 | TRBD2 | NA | CASSFSTSGGYNEQFF | TGCGCCAGCAGCTTTTCGACTAGCGGGGGGTACAATGAGCAGTTCTTC
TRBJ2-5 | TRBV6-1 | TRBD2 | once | CASSDDWALAGAETQYF | TGTGCCAGCAGTGATGACTGGGCACTAGCGGGGGCAGAGACCCAGTACTTC
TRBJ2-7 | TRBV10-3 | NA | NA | CAISSLRQGGQYEQYF | TGTGCCATCAGTTCACTTCGACAGGGAGGTCAGTACGAGCAGTACTTC
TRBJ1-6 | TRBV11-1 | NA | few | CASSLFPDSPLHF | TGTGCCAGCAGCTTATTTCCCGATTCACCCCTCCACTTT
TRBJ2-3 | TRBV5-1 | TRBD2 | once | CASSPGLVGTDTQYF | TGCGCCAGCAGCCCCGGACTAGTCGGGACAGATACGCAGTATTTT
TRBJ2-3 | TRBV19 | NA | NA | CASSIGRDTDTQYF | TGTGCCAGTAGTATAGGCAGGGATACAGATACGCAGTATTTT
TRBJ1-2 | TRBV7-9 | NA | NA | CASSLAGRHGYTF | TGTGCCAGCAGCTTAGCCGGGAGGCATGGCTACACCTTC
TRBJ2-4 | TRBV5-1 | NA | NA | CASSLPTRTRGKENIQYF | TGCGCCAGCAGCTTGCCTACTAGGACACGGGGGAAGGAAAACATTCAGTACTTC
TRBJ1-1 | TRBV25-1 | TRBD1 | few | CASSEWETGGTEAFF | TGTGCCAGCAGTGAATGGGAAACAGGGGGCACTGAAGCTTTCTTT
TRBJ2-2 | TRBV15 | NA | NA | CATSSSTTGELFF | TGTGCCACCAGCTCGTCAACCACCGGGGAGCTGTTTTTT
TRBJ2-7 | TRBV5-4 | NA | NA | CASSFRPGDEQYF | TGTGCCAGCAGCTTTCGTCCGGGCGACGAGCAGTACTTC
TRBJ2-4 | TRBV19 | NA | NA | CASSIEQSVTIQYF | TGTGCCAGTAGTATAGAACAGTCAGTGACCATTCAGTACTTC
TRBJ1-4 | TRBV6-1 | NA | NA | CASSEGGAGEKLFF | TGTGCCAGCAGTGAAGGGGGGGCCGGTGAAAAACTGTTTTTT
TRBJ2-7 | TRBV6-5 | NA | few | CASSSGQLQQYF | TGTGCCAGCAGCTCCGGACAGCTTCAGCAGTACTTC
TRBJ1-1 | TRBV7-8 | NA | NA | CASSLAGGHTEAFF | TGTGCCAGCAGCTTAGCCGGGGGCCACACTGAAGCTTTCTTT
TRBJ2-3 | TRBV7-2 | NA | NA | CASSFRQGTDTQYF | TGTGCCAGCAGCTTCCGACAGGGCACAGATACGCAGTATTTT
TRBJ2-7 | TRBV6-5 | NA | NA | CASSYRGSYEQYF | TGTGCCAGCAGTTACAGGGGATCCTACGAGCAGTACTTC
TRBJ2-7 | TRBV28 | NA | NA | CASSWGRNEQYF | TGTGCCAGCAGTTGGGGGAGGAACGAGCAGTACTTC
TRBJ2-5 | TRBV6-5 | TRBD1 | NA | CASRLTGLQETQYF | TGTGCCAGCAGATTGACAGGGTTACAAGAGACCCAGTACTTC
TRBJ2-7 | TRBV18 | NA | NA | CASSQVIVEVGYEQYF | TGTGCCAGCTCACAGGTGATTGTGGAAGTCGGTTACGAGCAGTACTTC
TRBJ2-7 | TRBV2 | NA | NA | CASTLSYEQYF | TGTGCCAGCACGCTTTCCTACGAGCAGTACTTC
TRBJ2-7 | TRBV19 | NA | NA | CASSLQWEGAPYEQYF | TGTGCCAGTAGCCTTCAGTGGGAAGGGGCTCCCTACGAGCAGTACTTC
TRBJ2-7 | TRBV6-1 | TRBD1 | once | CASRQAGTGAYEQYF | TGTGCCAGCAGACAAGCCGGGACAGGGGCTTACGAGCAGTACTTC
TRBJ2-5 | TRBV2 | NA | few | CASSVDLQETQYF | TGTGCCAGCAGTGTCGACCTCCAAGAGACCCAGTACTTC
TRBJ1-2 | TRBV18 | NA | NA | CASSPPGTPYGYTF | TGTGCCAGCTCACCACCCGGGACACCTTATGGCTACACCTTC
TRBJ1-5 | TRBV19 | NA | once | CASSSQSSNQPQHF | TGTGCCAGTAGTAGTCAGAGTAGCAATCAGCCCCAGCATTTT
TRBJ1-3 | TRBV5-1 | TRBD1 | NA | CASSGGQGFNTIYF | TGCGCCAGCAGCGGTGGACAGGGGTTTAACACCATATATTTT